Shown below are 19 T cell receptor beta chains from a single sample sequenced in a study of cytomegalovirus exposure and HLA in healthy donors. The primer mix had 60 Vbeta and 13 Jbeta primers. Produced via immunoSEQ multiplex PCR; TCRdb's table is partial and in-frame only. This sample has approximately 150,000 clones; approximately 80% occur once, and the top ten carry about 13%. The sample taken for sequencing was PBMCs. The receptors shown here come from a woman between 50 and 59 years old in good health and CMV-seronegative.

Turning to this clone: Germline is not matched at one junction end, which may reflect a read error. The rearrangement links TRBV7-9 to TRBJ1-3; D not resolved. Germline-derived CDR1 and CDR2 are SEHNR and FQNEAQ (reference sequence). This CDR3 is built from 15 residues. This chain's CDR3 is CSSSPGSLSGNTIYF. The DNA of the CDR3 is TGTTCCAGCAGCCCCGGGAGCCTGTCTGGAAACACCATATATTTT.

The chain uses TRBV29-1 and TRBJ2-7, with 7 bases identical to TRBD1. V was clipped by 5 bases and J by 1 base; unmatched bases: 5. CDR1 SQVTM and CDR2 ANQGSEA come from the germline V gene. The CDR3 covers 13 residues. CDR3 DNA sequence: TGCAGCGTTTCACCGACAGGGTCCTACGAGCAGTACTTC. Translation gives CSVSPTGSYEQYF.

The chain joins TRBV7-9 to TRBJ2-7; D gene uncertain. V lost 4 bases, J lost 0 bases, and 10 bases lay in between. In germline, CDR1 is SEHNR, CDR2 FQNEAQ (reference sequence). There are 14 residues in the CDR3. CDR3 amino acids: CASSSALASYEQYF. The CDR3, as DNA: TGTGCCAGCAGCTCAGCACTCGCCTCCTACGAGCAGTACTTC.

The CDR3 loop is CASSDRDYGYTF. CDR3 coding DNA: TGTGCCAGCAGTGACAGGGACTATGGCTACACCTTC. The chain employs TRBV2 and TRBJ1-2, with a possible D match to TRBD1 (5 bases). The CDR3 covers 12 residues. V was trimmed by 3 bases and J by 3 bases, leaving 5 bases between them. Germline V gene lookup returns CDR1 SNHLY and CDR2 FYNNEI.

The rearrangement joins TRBV29-1 to TRBJ2-7, with D possibly matching TRBD1 (7 bases). V was clipped by 7 bases and J by 1 base, with 11 bases between them. This CDR3 region has 12 residues. CDR1 and CDR2 from the germline V gene are SQVTM and ANQGSEA. As DNA, the CDR3 is TGCAGCGGGGGGGACAGTTCCTACGAGCAGTACTTC. Amino acids: CSGGDSSYEQYF.

CDR3 in DNA: TGTGCCAGCAGCTTATGGGCCGGGACAGGGGCGAGCACCGGGGAGCTGTTTTTT. It translates to CASSLWAGTGASTGELFF. The chain carries TRBV7-9 and TRBJ2-2; TRBD1 agrees at 10 bases. CDR1 is SEHNR and CDR2 is FQNEAQ in the germline V gene (reference sequence). The CDR3 length is 18 residues. Trimming cost V 2 bases and J 4 bases; bases outside gene matches: 10.

J is TRBJ1-2 and V is TRBV11-2, with D possibly TRBD1 on 5 matching bases. CDR1 and CDR2 from the germline V gene are SGHAT and FQNNGV. V lost 1 base and J lost 6, with 18 bases in between. This CDR3 spans 16 amino acids. The CDR3 DNA is TGTGCCAGCAGCTTAGCCGCGGGGGGGACCCCCGATGGCTACACCTTC. Its protein product is CASSLAAGGTPDGYTF.

The chain couples TRBV4-3 to TRBJ2-7; D possibly corresponds to TRBD1 (5 bases). Trimming cost V 3 bases and J 4 bases, with 10 bases left between them. This CDR3 region has 13 residues. Germline V lookup: CDR1 LGHNA, CDR2 YSLEER. This chain's CDR3 is CASSHFKGYEQYF. The CDR3 bases are TGCGCCAGCAGCCACTTCAAGGGGTACGAGCAGTACTTC.

V usage is TRBV9 and J usage is TRBJ1-2; the D gene is possibly TRBD1 (5 bases). This CDR3 region has 15 residues. Germline V lookup: CDR1 SGDLS, CDR2 YYNGEE. Trimming cost V 3 bases and J 1 base, with 13 bases left between them. The CDR3 spells CASSADSNYNYGYTF. The CDR3 DNA sequence: TGTGCCAGCAGCGCCGACAGTAATTATAACTATGGCTACACCTTC.

The gene calls are TRBV4-1 and TRBJ2-7, with TRBD1 identical over 7 bases. CDR1 and CDR2 (germline): MGHRA, YSYEKL. This CDR3 spans 14 amino acids. V was clipped by 4 bases and J by 6 bases; unmatched bases: 9. CDR3 residues: CASSRAPTGTEQYF. The CDR3 nucleotides read TGCGCCAGCAGCCGCGCCCCGACAGGGACCGAGCAGTACTTC.

In the case of this clone: The same CDR3 arises from other DNA sequences in this sample as well. The chain is built from TRBV2 and TRBJ2-3; no clear D. Germline CDR1 and CDR2: SNHLY and FYNNEI. CDR3 length: 11 amino acids. The V end was cut by 4 bases, the J end by 5 bases, with 4 bases between. CDR3 coding DNA: TGTGCCAGCAGTGTATTAGATACGCAGTATTTT. This translates into CASSVLDTQYF.

This chain connects TRBV30 to TRBJ1-2, with 7 positions matching TRBD1. V lost 1 base to trimming and J lost 4 bases; unmatched junction nucleotides: 3. This CDR3 spans 13 amino acids. Germline-derived CDR1 and CDR2 are GTSNPN and SVGIG (reference sequence). DNA of the CDR3: TGTGCCTGGAGTGACAGGGGACCCTATGGCTACACCTTC. Translated: CAWSDRGPYGYTF.

This clone appeared a single time. V is TRBV7-9 and J is TRBJ2-5; 8 bases agree with TRBD1. Looked up from germline, CDR1 is SEHNR and CDR2 is FQNEAQ (reference sequence). The ends lost 5 bases at V and 5 bases at J; junction bases unmatched: 4. The CDR3 is made up of 13 amino acids. CDR3 sequence: CASSPQGGETQYF. The CDR3 DNA reads as TGTGCCAGCAGCCCACAGGGGGGTGAGACCCAGTACTTC.

The V and J genes are TRBV2 and TRBJ2-1; 8 bases fit TRBD2. The CDR3 is made up of 15 amino acids. Per the germline V gene, CDR1 is SNHLY and CDR2 is FYNNEI. V shed 5 bases, J shed 7 bases, and the junction held 10 bases outside the gene matches. CDR3 nucleotides: TGTGCCAGCAGTCGGACTAGCCCCAGGGGAAATGAGCAGTTCTTC. Translated, it gives CASSRTSPRGNEQFF.

The DNA for the CDR3 is TGTGCCAGCCTCCCCATCAGGGACTATAATTCACCCCTCCACTTT. Translating gives CASLPIRDYNSPLHF. The V gene is TRBV2, the J gene TRBJ1-6; D is possibly TRBD1 (5 bases). The germline V and J ends were trimmed by 8 bases and 3 bases, with 14 bases remaining between them. CDR1 is SNHLY, CDR2 FYNNEI, per germline. The CDR3 covers 15 residues.

J is TRBJ1-2 and V is TRBV21-1; the DNA was not compared with TRBD1, the D call given in the table. TRBV21-1 is a pseudogene segment. The CDR3 has 14 amino acids. CDR3 in DNA: TGTGCCAGCAGCAAAACAGGGCGGAACTATGGCTACACCTTC. Amino acid sequence: CASSKTGRNYGYTF.

This sequence joins TRBV15 and TRBJ2-6, with D possibly matching TRBD2 (6 bases). Looked up from germline, CDR1 is LNHNV and CDR2 is YYDKDF (reference sequence). V was trimmed by 3 bases and J by 4 bases, leaving 13 bases between them. The CDR3 has 16 residues. CDR3 amino acids: CATSSDGGSGANVLTF. CDR3 nucleotide sequence: TGTGCCACCAGCAGCGACGGGGGATCGGGGGCCAACGTCCTGACTTTC. The variable domain in full, with the rest retrieved from reference TRBV15 and TRBJ2-6, is DAMVIQNPRYQVTQFGKPVTLSCSQTLNHNVMYWYQQKSSQAPKLLFHYYDKDFNNEADTPDNFQSRRPNTSFCFLDIRSPGLGDTAMYLCATSSDGGSGANVLTFGAGSRLTVL.

In DNA form, the CDR3 reads TGTGCCAGCAGCCAAGAGAGGACAGAGACCTATGGCTACACCTTC. Protein: CASSQERTETYGYTF. This sequence joins TRBV14 and TRBJ1-2; tentative D call: TRBD1 (6 bases). The CDR3 is 15 residues long. V was shortened by 0 bases and J by 4 bases, with 12 bases between the two germline ends. Germline CDR1 SGHDN, CDR2 FVKESK.

The CDR3 spells CASSRYGNYGYTF. The CDR3 DNA reads as TGTGCCAGCAGCCGCTACGGGAACTATGGCTACACCTTC. The V gene is TRBV27, the J gene TRBJ1-2, with D uncertain. This CDR3 has 13 amino acids. V shed 6 bases and J shed 2 bases, with 10 bases lying between them. Germline CDR1 MNHEY, CDR2 SMNVEV (reference sequence).